A single sample gave rise to the 18 T cell receptor beta chains below, sequenced in a study of cytomegalovirus exposure and HLA in healthy donors. Primers included in the PCR were 60 Vbeta and 13 Jbeta primers. Profiling relied on immunoSEQ multiplex PCR, and the TCRdb table lists in-frame clones only, not all of them. The data contain approximately 140,000 clones, roughly 80% of them seen just once; the ten biggest clones take up just over 5%. Sequencing used PBMCs. These receptors all stem from a male donor in good health and CMV-seronegative.

The chain carries TRBV9 and TRBJ2-5, with D tentatively TRBD2 (6 bases). Germline CDR1 reads SGDLS; CDR2 reads YYNGEE. The CDR3 contains 13 residues. V lost 4 bases and J 5 bases, leaving 12 bases between the germline ends. The CDR3 spells CASSPGLMETQYF. CDR3 coding DNA: TGTGCCAGCAGCCCGGGACTCATGGAGACCCAGTACTTC.

The V and J genes are TRBV7-2 and TRBJ2-7, with D possibly matching TRBD1 (6 bases). Germline assignment: CDR1 SGHTA and CDR2 FQGNSA. There are 14 residues in the CDR3. V lost 5 bases and J 6 bases, leaving 17 bases between the germline ends. Here the CDR3 reads CASSAETGYREQYF. CDR3 DNA sequence: TGTGCCAGCAGCGCGGAAACAGGGTATCGCGAGCAGTACTTC. Supplemented by reference TRBV7-2 and TRBJ2-7, the full variable domain reads GAGVSQSPSNKVTEKGKDVELRCDPISGHTALYWYRQSLGQGLEFLIYFQGNSAPDKSGLPSDRFSAERTGGSVSTLTIQRTQQEDSAVYLCASSAETGYREQYFGPGTRLTVT.

This chain joins TRBV28 and TRBJ2-7; TRBD2 might be the D (5 bases). The V gene lost 3 bases and the J gene lost 1 base, with 16 bases spanning the gap. This CDR3 is 16 amino acids long. Germline-derived CDR1 and CDR2 are MDHEN and SYDVKM. The CDR3 loop is CASSFYPRETSYEQYF. Here the CDR3 DNA reads TGTGCCAGCAGTTTTTACCCCCGGGAAACTTCCTACGAGCAGTACTTC.

CDR3 DNA: TGTGCCAGCACGTTAGGGGCCAGCTACGAGCAGTACTTC. The encoded protein is CASTLGASYEQYF. The rearrangement links TRBV6-6 to TRBJ2-5, with TRBD1 as a possible D gene (5 bases). The end of the DNA is better explained by TRBJ2-7, so the J call may be wrong. Germline CDR1 and CDR2: MNHNY and SVGAGI (reference sequence). The CDR3 runs to 13 residues.

This rearrangement joins TRBV11-2 to TRBJ1-1; possibly TRBD1 for D (6 bases). Germline values: CDR1 SGHAT, CDR2 FQNNGV. The ends were cut back, 5 bases at V and 0 bases at J, with 13 bases in the middle. CDR3 length equals 15 residues. CDR3 amino acids: CASSPMDSLNTEAFF. CDR3 DNA: TGTGCCAGCAGCCCAATGGACAGCTTGAACACTGAAGCTTTCTTT.

The CDR3 sequence is CASRLLANTEAFF. The CDR3 bases are TGTGCCAGTCGACTCTTAGCTAACACTGAAGCTTTCTTT. The rearrangement joins TRBV19 to TRBJ1-1; D unresolved. The CDR3 covers 13 residues. V gave up 8 bases and J gave up 2 bases, with 12 bases separating them. Germline-derived CDR1 and CDR2 are LNHDA and SQIVND (reference sequence).

The chain recombines TRBV11-3 with TRBJ2-2; the match to TRBD2 covers 8 bases. CDR3 length: 13 amino acids. Germline trimming cut 5 bases from V and 6 bases from J; bases unmatched to any gene: 2. Germline V gene lookup returns CDR1 SGHNT and CDR2 YENEEA. CDR3 coding DNA: TGTGCCAGCAGCACGACTAGCGCCGGGGAGCTGTTTTTT. Translating it yields CASSTTSAGELFF. Supplemented by reference TRBV11-3 and TRBJ2-2, the full variable domain reads EAGVVQSPRYKIIEKKQPVAFWCNPISGHNTLYWYLQNLGQGPELLIRYENEEAVDDSQLPKDRFSAERLKGVDSTLKIQPAELGDSAVYLCASSTTSAGELFFGEGSRLTVL.

This clone turned up a few times. The J gene is TRBJ2-7, the V gene TRBV5-1; 9 bases match TRBD1. The CDR3 runs to 15 residues. In germline, CDR1 is SGHRS, CDR2 YFSETQ. V dropped 0 bases and J dropped 5; count of bases not matched to a gene: 6. The CDR3 here is CASSLAGQGTHEQYF. In DNA form, the CDR3 reads TGCGCCAGCAGCTTGGCGGGACAGGGTACACACGAGCAGTACTTC.

The J gene is TRBJ1-5, the V gene TRBV5-1; 10 nucleotides agree with TRBD1. V shed 4 bases and J 4 bases; nucleotides not matched to a gene: 5. The CDR3 extends over 15 amino acids. From germline, CDR1 is SGHRS and CDR2 YFSETQ. CDR3 protein: CASSEGQGRNQPQHF. The CDR3, as DNA: TGCGCCAGCAGCGAGGGACAGGGGCGAAATCAGCCCCAGCATTTT.

The table lists this clone with a few counts. This chain joins TRBV5-1 and TRBJ2-5; perhaps TRBD2 as D (6 bases). TRBJ2-7 matches the DNA end more closely, so the J call is doubtful. CDR3 length: 13 amino acids. Per germline, CDR1 SGHRS and CDR2 YFSETQ. CDR3: CASSWGLTYEQYF. The CDR3 DNA reads TGCGCCAGCAGCTGGGGACTGACCTACGAGCAGTACTTC.

This chain links TRBV30 with TRBJ2-5; 10 bases map to TRBD2. Germline assignment: CDR1 GTSNPN and CDR2 SVGIG (reference sequence). V was clipped by 1 base and J by 4 bases; unmatched bases: 3. CDR3 length: 14 residues. The DNA of the CDR3 is TGTGCCTGGAGTGATGGGACTAGCGCAGAGACCCAGTACTTC. Translating it yields CAWSDGTSAETQYF.

The genes are TRBV6-6 and TRBJ2-7; 11 bases line up with TRBD2. From germline, CDR1 is MNHNY and CDR2 SVGAGI (reference sequence). The CDR3 extends over 16 amino acids. With 6 bases clipped from V and 0 bases from J, the junction kept 7 bases outside the gene matches. CDR3 sequence: CASSVLAGVSSYEQYF. In DNA, the CDR3 is TGTGCCAGCAGCGTACTAGCGGGGGTTAGCTCCTACGAGCAGTACTTC.

The rearrangement joins TRBV28 to TRBJ1-1, with D maybe TRBD1 (5 bases). Looked up from germline, CDR1 is MDHEN and CDR2 is SYDVKM. CDR3 length equals 15 residues. The germline V and J ends were trimmed by 8 bases and 2 bases, with 18 bases remaining between them. CDR3 in amino acids: CASGQGPLANTEAFF. CDR3 sequence (DNA): TGTGCCAGCGGCCAGGGCCCACTGGCCAACACTGAAGCTTTCTTT.

The chain carries TRBV4-3 and TRBJ1-1; D might be TRBD1 (5 bases). V shed 0 bases and J shed 0 bases, with 14 bases lying between them. Germline V gene sequence: CDR1 LGHNA, CDR2 YSLEER. The CDR3 contains 17 residues. As DNA, the CDR3 is TGCGCCAGCAGCCAAGAGGGCGCGGACACCCTGAACACTGAAGCTTTCTTT. As protein: CASSQEGADTLNTEAFF.

The chain uses TRBV19 and TRBJ1-5; D is uncertain. V was pared by 4 bases and J by 4 bases, with 8 bases between. The CDR3 runs 13 residues. Germline V gene data show CDR1 as LNHDA and CDR2 as SQIVND (reference sequence). CDR3 coding DNA: TGTGCCAGTAGTAAAGCGGCTAATCAGCCCCAGCATTTT. This sequence encodes CASSKAANQPQHF.

The gene calls are TRBV7-2 and TRBJ1-5; D uncertain. Germline CDR1 reads SGHTA; CDR2 reads FQGNSA. Trimming took 8 bases from V and 7 from J, leaving 12 bases between them. This CDR3 comprises 12 residues. CDR3 protein: CASGEGGQPQHF. The CDR3, as DNA: TGTGCCAGCGGGGAGGGAGGGCAGCCCCAGCATTTT.

The chain is built from TRBV2 and TRBJ1-1; D is ambiguous. CDR1 is SNHLY, CDR2 FYNNEI, per germline. This CDR3 is 12 amino acids long. The germline V and J ends were trimmed by 6 bases and 4 bases, with 9 bases remaining between them. CDR3 bases: TGTGCCAGCAGCCAGGCAGGCACTGAAGCTTTCTTT. This sequence encodes CASSQAGTEAFF.

The V gene is TRBV5-1, the J gene TRBJ2-5; TRBD2 might be the D (5 bases). There are 13 residues in the CDR3. Per germline, CDR1 SGHRS and CDR2 YFSETQ. Trimming took 4 bases from V and 5 from J, leaving 12 bases between them. CDR3 in amino acids: CASSGVPGETQYF. CDR3 coding DNA: TGCGCCAGCAGCGGGGTTCCGGGGGAGACCCAGTACTTC.